A single sample is the source of the 28 T cell receptor beta chains below, sequenced in a study of CD8 T cells in Susac syndrome. Roughly 0.5 to 1 ug RNA was reverse transcribed with random hexamers. TCRdb re-called the immunoSEQ multiplex PCR reads with MiXCR, one entry per CDR3 protein. The data show a few hundred thousand distinct CDR3 sequences, over 75% seen once. The sequencing input was CD8+ T cells from PBMCs. These receptors were taken from a human donor with multiple sclerosis.

This clonotype was seen a handful of times. The genes are TRBV5-4 and TRBJ2-7; 11 bases fit TRBD2. The trim removed 3 bases at V and 3 bases at J, leaving 8 bases unmatched. Looked up from germline, CDR1 is SGHNT and CDR2 is YYREEE (reference sequence). The CDR3 contains 16 residues. The CDR3 spells CASSWDQGLAVYEQYF. For the CDR3, the DNA is TGTGCCAGCAGCTGGGATCAGGGACTAGCGGTCTACGAGCAGTACTTC.

V gene TRBV5-1 combines with J gene TRBJ2-7, with TRBD1 matching over 8 bases. V was clipped by 7 bases and J by 3 bases; unmatched bases: 6. Germline V gene sequence: CDR1 SGHRS, CDR2 YFSETQ. This CDR3 spans 13 amino acids. CDR3 residues: CASGQGDDYEQYF. The CDR3, as DNA: TGCGCCAGCGGACAGGGCGATGACTACGAGCAGTACTTC.

The chain carries TRBV27 and TRBJ2-7; TRBD1 might be the D (5 bases). The CDR3 has 11 residues. V was shortened by 7 bases and J by 9 bases, with 13 bases between the two germline ends. Germline lookup yields CDR1 MNHEY and CDR2 SMNVEV (reference sequence). The CDR3 nucleotides read TGTGCCAGCATGACGGCTACAGGGCAGTACTTC. It yields the protein CASMTATGQYF.

The chain links TRBV27 to TRBJ2-1; tentatively, D is TRBD1 or TRBD2 (5 bases each). The V end was cut by 5 bases, the J end by 10 bases, with 24 bases between. Per germline, CDR1 MNHEY and CDR2 SMNVEV (reference sequence). CDR3 length: 16 residues. The CDR3 loop reads CASSPSGTFRSGEQFF. The CDR3 coding sequence is TGTGCCAGCAGTCCCTCCGGGACCTTCCGCTCAGGGGAGCAGTTCTTC.

This chain joins TRBV24-1 and TRBJ1-5; no definite D call. The CDR3 spans 14 residues. The germline V gene has CDR1 KGHDR and CDR2 SFDVKD. The germline V and J ends were trimmed by 5 bases and 4 bases, with 11 bases remaining between them. In nucleotides, the CDR3 is TGTGCCACCAGTGTTGCCGGCGTTAATCAGCCCCAGCATTTT. This codes for CATSVAGVNQPQHF.

V is TRBV20-1 and J is TRBJ2-2, with TRBD2 matching 10 bases. Trimming cost V 0 bases and J 3 bases; bases outside gene matches: 7. Germline CDR1 is DFQATT and CDR2 is SNEGSKA (reference sequence). CDR3 length: 17 amino acids. CDR3 sequence reads: CSAREASGSEDTGELFF. DNA of the CDR3: TGCAGTGCTAGAGAAGCTAGCGGGAGTGAAGACACCGGGGAGCTGTTTTTT.

This clonotype came up a few times. CDR3 in amino acids: CASSDLGLVPYEQYF. DNA for the CDR3: TGTGCCAGCAGTGACCTGGGACTCGTACCCTACGAGCAGTACTTC. This chain uses TRBV6-1 with TRBJ2-7; D is possibly TRBD2 (6 bases). With 3 bases removed from V and 2 bases from J, the gap between germline ends came to 14 bases. The CDR3 runs to 15 residues. Per the germline V gene, CDR1 is MNHNS and CDR2 is SASEGT.

V usage is TRBV20-1 and J usage is TRBJ2-1; 7 nucleotides agree with TRBD2. The junction had 4 bases not matched to a gene; V was cut back by 3 bases and J by 2 bases. The CDR3 is 14 residues long. The V gene's germline CDR1 is DFQATT and CDR2 SNEGSKA (reference sequence). CDR3 in DNA: TGCAGTGCTAGTCCTAGCGGAGCCTACAATGAGCAGTTCTTC. It is translated as CSASPSGAYNEQFF.

The chain has TRBV29-1 and TRBJ2-7, with D possibly matching TRBD1 (6 bases). Germline V CDR1 and CDR2: SQVTM, ANQGSEA. The length of the CDR3 is 11 residues. Trimming pared 6 bases from V and 3 bases from J, leaving 9 bases between. CDR3 residues: CSVTGYYEQYF. CDR3 bases: TGCAGCGTGACAGGCTACTACGAGCAGTACTTC.

This clonotype was detected once. This chain connects TRBV20-1 to TRBJ2-1; weak D call: TRBD1 (6 bases). Trimming shortened V by 6 bases and J by 2 bases, and 17 bases separated the two germline ends. Germline V gene data show CDR1 as DFQATT and CDR2 as SNEGSKA (reference sequence). CDR3 size: 15 residues. The CDR3 loop is CSASEGHPAYNEQFF. For the CDR3, the DNA is TGCAGTGCATCCGAGGGACACCCTGCCTACAATGAGCAGTTCTTC.

The rearrangement joins TRBV4-1 to TRBJ2-7; D tentatively reads TRBD1 or TRBD2 (6 bases each). Trimming took 3 bases from V and 3 from J, leaving 15 bases between them. The CDR3 is made up of 15 amino acids. CDR1 and CDR2 from the germline V gene are MGHRA and YSYEKL. The CDR3 DNA reads as TGCGCCAGCAGCCACACCCTCGGGGGCTACTACGAGCAGTACTTC. It yields the protein CASSHTLGGYYEQYF.

V is TRBV28 and J is TRBJ2-7, with 8 bases aligning to TRBD1. J lost 1 base, V lost 5 bases, and 7 bases had no gene match. The V gene's germline CDR1 is MDHEN and CDR2 SYDVKM. The CDR3 is made up of 15 amino acids. The CDR3 here is CASSEPGQVSYEQYF. In DNA, the CDR3 is TGTGCCAGCAGTGAACCGGGACAGGTTTCCTACGAGCAGTACTTC. Full variable domain (rest looked up from reference TRBV28 and TRBJ2-7): DVKVTQSSRYLVKRTGEKVFLECVQDMDHENMFWYRQDPGLGLRLIYFSYDVKMKEKGDIPEGYSVSREKKERFSLILESASTNQTSMYLCASSEPGQVSYEQYFGPGTRLTVT.

The chain joins TRBV7-2 to TRBJ2-1; D is undetermined. The length of the CDR3 is 17 residues. The germline V gene encodes CDR1 SGHTA and CDR2 FQGNSA. The germline V and J ends were trimmed by 2 bases and 6 bases, with 20 bases remaining between them. CDR3 residues: CASSLTSGAYLPNEQFF. The CDR3 coding sequence is TGTGCCAGCAGCTTAACGTCGGGCGCGTACCTCCCCAATGAGCAGTTCTTC.

The J gene is TRBJ2-1, the V gene TRBV7-9, with 11 bases that match TRBD2. Per germline, CDR1 SEHNR and CDR2 FQNEAQ (reference sequence). V shed 5 bases and J 8 bases; nucleotides not matched to a gene: 14. This CDR3 is 17 amino acids long. The CDR3 protein is CASSHPSGRIRFDEQFF. CDR3 sequence (DNA): TGTGCCAGCAGCCACCCTAGCGGGAGGATCCGTTTCGATGAGCAGTTCTTC.

The chain carries TRBV28 and TRBJ1-4; TRBD1 aligns across 10 bases. CDR3 size: 17 residues. V dropped 6 bases and J dropped 10; count of bases not matched to a gene: 17. In germline, CDR1 is MDHEN, CDR2 SYDVKM. CDR3: CASSRSPRTGGKGKLFF. The CDR3 region has the DNA TGTGCCAGCAGCCGATCCCCCCGGACAGGGGGTAAAGGAAAACTGTTTTTT. The variable domain in full, with the rest retrieved from reference TRBV28 and TRBJ1-4, is DVKVTQSSRYLVKRTGEKVFLECVQDMDHENMFWYRQDPGLGLRLIYFSYDVKMKEKGDIPEGYSVSREKKERFSLILESASTNQTSMYLCASSRSPRTGGKGKLFFGSGTQLSVL.

This clonotype was detected a few times. V and J are TRBV28 and TRBJ2-5; TRBD1 aligns across 7 bases. CDR1 is MDHEN and CDR2 is SYDVKM in the germline V gene. The CDR3 has 13 amino acids. Germline trimming cut 5 bases from V and 2 bases from J; bases unmatched to any gene: 2. CDR3: CASSPGQQETQYF. CDR3 nucleotide sequence: TGTGCCAGCAGTCCGGGACAGCAAGAGACCCAGTACTTC.

The chain joins TRBV28 to TRBJ2-5; TRBD2 agrees at 7 bases. Trimming at V came to 5 bases and at J to 3 bases, leaving 15 bases not matched to a gene. Germline loops: CDR1 MDHEN, CDR2 SYDVKM. The CDR3 covers 17 residues. The CDR3: CASSLLYPGLAEETQYF. The CDR3, as DNA: TGTGCCAGCAGTCTGTTATACCCCGGGCTAGCGGAAGAGACCCAGTACTTC.

This chain links TRBV30 with TRBJ2-2; the D gene could be TRBD1 or TRBD2 (5 bases each). V was shortened by 5 bases and J by 5 bases, with 9 bases between the two germline ends. The germline gives CDR1 GTSNPN, CDR2 SVGIG (reference sequence). This CDR3 is built from 12 residues. The CDR3 loop is CAWGGLTGELFF. CDR3 nucleotide sequence: TGTGCCTGGGGGGGTTTAACCGGGGAGCTGTTTTTT.

This clonotype has a single count. The rearrangement links TRBV6-5 to TRBJ2-3; tentatively, D is TRBD2 (5 bases). With 0 bases removed from V and 5 bases from J, the gap between germline ends came to 21 bases. The germline CDR1 and CDR2 sequences are MNHEY and SVGAGI. The CDR3 covers 18 residues. In DNA, the CDR3 is TGTGCCAGCAGTTACTCGTTGGAGGCTGAGCGTCGGGTAGATACGCAGTATTTT. Translation: CASSYSLEAERRVDTQYF.

This chain links TRBV20-1 with TRBJ1-1, with D perhaps TRBD1 (6 bases). Germline loops: CDR1 DFQATT, CDR2 SNEGSKA (reference sequence). This CDR3 comprises 14 residues. V lost 5 bases to trimming and J lost 3 bases, with 16 bases between them. The CDR3 spells CSARRHRADTEAFF. CDR3 in DNA: TGCAGTGCTCGGAGACACAGGGCGGACACTGAAGCTTTCTTT.

V gene TRBV27 combines with J gene TRBJ2-6; 9 bases match TRBD1. Trimming cost V 4 bases and J 2 bases; bases outside gene matches: 9. The CDR3 is made up of 18 amino acids. Germline V CDR1 and CDR2: MNHEY, SMNVEV (reference sequence). CDR3 in amino acids: CASSSPWTGETGANVLTF. For the CDR3, the DNA is TGTGCCAGCAGTTCCCCATGGACAGGGGAAACTGGGGCCAACGTCCTGACTTTC.

The chain carries TRBV25-1 and TRBJ1-4, with D tentatively TRBD1 (6 bases). Trimming shortened V by 1 base and J by 8 bases, and 11 bases separated the two germline ends. The germline V gene has CDR1 MGHDK and CDR2 SYGVNS. There are 14 residues in the CDR3. The CDR3 sequence is CASSEFRGGEKLFF. For the CDR3, the DNA is TGTGCCAGCAGTGAATTTCGCGGGGGCGAAAAACTGTTTTTT. Looking up the rest from reference TRBV25-1 and TRBJ1-4 gives the full variable domain: EADIYQTPRYLVIGTGKKITLECSQTMGHDKMYWYQQDPGMELHLIHYSYGVNSTEKGDLSSESTVSRIRTEHFPLTLESARPSHTSQYLCASSEFRGGEKLFFGSGTQLSVL.

The chain employs TRBV7-6 and TRBJ1-1; the D is unclear. V shed 6 bases and J shed 1 base, with 12 bases lying between them. The germline V gene has CDR1 SGHVS and CDR2 FNYEAQ. The CDR3 length is 14 residues. As DNA, the CDR3 is TGTGCCAGCAGTCGGAGGGAGGCGAACACTGAAGCTTTCTTT. It specifies CASSRREANTEAFF.

V gene TRBV28 combines with J gene TRBJ2-1; a possible D gene is TRBD1 (5 bases). CDR3 size: 13 residues. In germline, CDR1 is MDHEN, CDR2 SYDVKM. Trimming shortened V by 9 bases and J by 7 bases, and 16 bases separated the two germline ends. The CDR3 DNA follows: TGTGCCAGTCAAGGGGAATTTAGGAATGAGCAGTTCTTC. Amino acid sequence: CASQGEFRNEQFF. The whole variable domain, filled in from reference TRBV28 and TRBJ2-1, reads DVKVTQSSRYLVKRTGEKVFLECVQDMDHENMFWYRQDPGLGLRLIYFSYDVKMKEKGDIPEGYSVSREKKERFSLILESASTNQTSMYLCASQGEFRNEQFFGPGTRLTVL.

This rearrangement joins TRBV21-1 to TRBJ1-1; the D segment call TRBD1 is taken from the table without a DNA check. TRBV21-1 is labeled a pseudogene. The CDR3 is 15 residues long. The CDR3 protein is CASTAGQFLNTEAFF. In nucleotides, the CDR3 is TGTGCCAGCACCGCCGGACAGTTTTTGAACACTGAAGCTTTCTTT.

The sample holds one count of this clonotype. This chain links TRBV12-5 with TRBJ2-2, with D possibly called TRBD1 or TRBD2 (8 bases each). Germline values: CDR1 LGHNT, CDR2 FRNRAP. This CDR3 is 21 amino acids long. V was trimmed by 4 bases and J by 6 bases, leaving 33 bases between them. For the CDR3, the DNA is TGTGCTAGTGGTTCCGGAAGTTTAACAGGGGGGACTAGTTTGGTCTCCGGGGAGCTGTTTTTT. This sequence encodes CASGSGSLTGGTSLVSGELFF.

The chain couples TRBV11-2 to TRBJ1-1, with 10 bases lining up with TRBD1. This CDR3 spans 17 amino acids. J lost 0 bases, V lost 1 base, and 5 bases had no gene match. Germline V CDR1 and CDR2: SGHAT, FQNNGV. The CDR3 DNA follows: TGTGCCAGCAGCTTAGGACAGGGGGCCCTCATGAACACTGAAGCTTTCTTT. It is translated as CASSLGQGALMNTEAFF.

The chain uses TRBV20-1 and TRBJ2-3; 10 bases are shared with TRBD2. The junction had 12 bases not matched to a gene; V was cut back by 1 base and J by 5 bases. Germline V lookup: CDR1 DFQATT, CDR2 SNEGSKA (reference sequence). This CDR3 has 17 amino acids. CDR3 sequence reads: CSARVRGLASDEDTQYF. DNA for the CDR3: TGCAGTGCTAGAGTCCGGGGACTAGCGTCCGATGAAGATACGCAGTATTTT.